This T cell receptor (beta chain) was sequenced for a study of blood T cell repertoires in COVID-19. On the study more broadly: Sites across the United States, Italy and Spain contributed samples from acute and convalescent COVID-19. T cells, B-cell-depleted T cells, or PBMCs provided the cDNA or gDNA that served as material.

CDR1 and CDR2 (germline): SGHRS, YFSETQ. V dropped 9 bases and J dropped 3 bases, with 13 bases sitting between them. CDR3 size: 13 residues. Original data processing: Cell counts per sample came from amplifying reference gene primers. Assay: immunoSEQ multiplex PCR; the TCRdb copy retains only in-frame clones and omits some. The DNA gave D and trimming, while V, J and clone size come from that table. The sample has some 200,000 clones, around 85% seen once; the top ten hold 0.6% to 1%. The sequence came from a woman between 65 and 79 years old with acute or convalescent COVID-19. Sample: peripheral blood. V usage is TRBV5-1 and J usage is TRBJ1-5, with a tentative D call TRBD1 (5 bases). The chain's CDR3 is CANPRGTNQPQHF. The DNA of the CDR3 is TGCGCCAACCCTCGGGGGACCAATCAGCCCCAGCATTTT.